The present TCR beta chain was sequenced within a study of blood T cells in healthy people across ages. Through a sample-barcoded 5' primer and a J-beta primer mix, a second PCR was run for about 6 to 11 cycles. Using its own MiXCR run on the 5' RACE reads, TCRdb lists one record per CDR3 protein. This sample yields hundreds of thousands of distinct CDR3 sequences, of which 58% are seen a single time; about 20% belongs to the top ten. CDR3 length equals 13 residues. The V and J ends lost 5 bases and 11 bases respectively, with 18 bases between them. CDR1 is SGHTA and CDR2 is FQGNSA in the germline V gene.

This chain joins TRBV7-2 and TRBJ1-1, with D perhaps TRBD1 (6 bases). The clonotype was recovered from a man younger than 40 in good health. Input material: blood. The CDR3 spells CASSRPPGEEAFF. The CDR3 nucleotides read TGTGCCAGCAGCCGGCCCCCAGGGGAGGAGGCTTTCTTT.